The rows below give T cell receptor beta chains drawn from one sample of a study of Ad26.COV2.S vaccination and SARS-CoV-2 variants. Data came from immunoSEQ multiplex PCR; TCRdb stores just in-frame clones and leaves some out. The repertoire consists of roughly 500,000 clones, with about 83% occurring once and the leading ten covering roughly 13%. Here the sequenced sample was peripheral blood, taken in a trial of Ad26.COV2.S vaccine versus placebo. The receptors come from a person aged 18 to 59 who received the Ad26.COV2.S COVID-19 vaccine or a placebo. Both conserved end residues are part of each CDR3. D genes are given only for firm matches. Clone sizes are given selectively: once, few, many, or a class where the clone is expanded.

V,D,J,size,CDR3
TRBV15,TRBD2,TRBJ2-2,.,CATSRIRRAGGNTGELFF
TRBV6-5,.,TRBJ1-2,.,CASSYSGGGGYTF
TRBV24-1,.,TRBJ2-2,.,CAAANAGPLPTELFF
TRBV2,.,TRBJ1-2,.,CASKPGPAPDGYTF
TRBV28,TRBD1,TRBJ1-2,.,CASTLQGALGYTF
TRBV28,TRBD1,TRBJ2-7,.,CASRRTGGYEQYF
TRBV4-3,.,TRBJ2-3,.,CASSQSPTSTDTQYF
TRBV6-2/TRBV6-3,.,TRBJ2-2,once,CASSRPGRLNTGELFF
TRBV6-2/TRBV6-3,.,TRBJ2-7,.,CASSAGPRWARHEQYF
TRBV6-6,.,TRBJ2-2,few,CASSFPPGELFF
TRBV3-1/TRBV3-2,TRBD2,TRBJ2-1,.,CASSQAYRVTSGNNEQFF
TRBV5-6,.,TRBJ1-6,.,CASTVGGQGWPLHF
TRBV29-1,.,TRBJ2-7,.,CSVVGETYEQYF
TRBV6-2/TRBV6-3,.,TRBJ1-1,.,CASSYPDPEAFF
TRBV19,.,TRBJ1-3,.,CASSTLGIGGNTIYF
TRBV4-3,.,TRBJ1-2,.,CASSQDFSPYGYTF
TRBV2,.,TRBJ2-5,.,CASSILGRETQYF
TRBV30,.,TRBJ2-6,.,CARGGLNVLTF
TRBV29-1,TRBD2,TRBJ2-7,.,CSVVSGGSYEQYF
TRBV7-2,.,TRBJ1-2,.,CASSPGGGLLVYGYTF
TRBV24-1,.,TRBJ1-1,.,CATSDLGGRPAEAFF
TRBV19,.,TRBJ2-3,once,CASSAQAQGVTDTQYF
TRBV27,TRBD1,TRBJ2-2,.,CASSFRGPYTGELFF
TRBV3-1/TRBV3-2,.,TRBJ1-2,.,CASSLQRGYTF
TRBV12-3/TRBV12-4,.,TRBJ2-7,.,CASSFNKAGEQYF
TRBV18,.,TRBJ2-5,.,CASSPDGLVETQYF
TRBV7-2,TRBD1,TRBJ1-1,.,CASSPDRGRIMNTEAFF
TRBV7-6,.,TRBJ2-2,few,CASSSIIVRELFF
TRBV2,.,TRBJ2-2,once,CASSEDQRAANTGELFF
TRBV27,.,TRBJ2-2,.,CASSWTPTGELFF
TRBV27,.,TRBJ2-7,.,CASTPQLGFGEQYF
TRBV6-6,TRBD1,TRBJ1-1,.,CASSRGQVTSTEAFF
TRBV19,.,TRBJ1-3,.,CASSPEPWAGNTIYF
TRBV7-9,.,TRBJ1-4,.,CASSLIGGGEKLFF
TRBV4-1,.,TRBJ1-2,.,CASSQGQTSFYGYTF
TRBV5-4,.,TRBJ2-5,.,CASSLVTVSETQYF
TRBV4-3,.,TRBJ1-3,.,CASSRDRSLSGNTIYF
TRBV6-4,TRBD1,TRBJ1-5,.,CASRREQGSGPQHF
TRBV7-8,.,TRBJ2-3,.,CASMASPSTDTQYF
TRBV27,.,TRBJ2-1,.,CASSYTRLGTSYEQFF
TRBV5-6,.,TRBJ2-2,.,CASSLSFDTGELFF
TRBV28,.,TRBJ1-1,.,CASSPLDSSSIKNTEAFF